This entry lists 25 T cell receptor beta chains sequenced from one sample in a study of T cell responses to AZD1222 COVID-19 vaccine. Using immunoSEQ multiplex PCR, the repertoire was profiled, and TCRdb retains in-frame clones only, with some absent. The sample yields 140,000 to 150,000 clones, about 90% seen once. This sample comprised peripheral blood, obtained 28 days after the second AZD1222 dose. The receptors come from an adult who received the AZD1222 COVID-19 vaccine.

A few counts support this clone. This chain links TRBV7-3 with TRBJ2-7; no clear D gene. V was cut by 2 bases and J by 3 bases, with 11 bases left in between. The CDR3 covers 14 residues. Looked up from germline, CDR1 is SGHTA and CDR2 is FQGTGA. This CDR3 is CASSLQSGFYEQYF. CDR3 DNA sequence: TGTGCCAGCAGCTTACAGAGTGGGTTCTACGAGCAGTACTTC.

CDR3 protein: CASSYSKGSYGYTF. CDR3 sequence (DNA): TGTGCCAGCAGTTACTCAAAGGGAAGCTATGGCTACACCTTC. The chain combines TRBV6-6 with TRBJ1-2; unclear D gene. The CDR3 runs to 14 residues. V lost 0 bases, J lost 4 bases, and 9 bases lay in between. From germline, CDR1 is MNHNY and CDR2 SVGAGI (reference sequence).

This clone has more than one count but fewer than ten. The chain recombines TRBV15 with TRBJ1-4, with TRBD1 as a possible D gene (5 bases). The CDR3 sequence is 14 residues long. V was pared by 5 bases and J by 2 bases, with 9 bases between. Per germline, CDR1 LNHNV and CDR2 YYDKDF (reference sequence). As DNA, the CDR3 is TGTGCCACCAGCGCAGGGCTCACTAATGAAAAACTGTTTTTT. This codes for CATSAGLTNEKLFF.

The chain joins TRBV30 to TRBJ1-3, with D possibly being TRBD1 (6 bases). This CDR3 contains 15 residues. Trimming took 1 base from V and 0 from J, leaving 10 bases between them. Germline V lookup: CDR1 GTSNPN, CDR2 SVGIG (reference sequence). The CDR3 protein is CAWSGDTFSGNTIYF. The CDR3 coding sequence is TGTGCCTGGAGTGGGGACACTTTCTCTGGAAACACCATATATTTT.

This chain joins TRBV19 and TRBJ2-7; 7 bases are shared with TRBD1. Trimming took 7 bases from V and 7 from J; bases not matched to a gene: 13. The CDR3 covers 14 residues. CDR1 LNHDA and CDR2 SQIVND come from the germline V gene (reference sequence). CDR3 sequence reads: CASTKRGQDLEQYF. The CDR3 DNA sequence: TGTGCCAGTACTAAGAGAGGACAGGACTTGGAGCAGTACTTC.

The chain couples TRBV11-3 to TRBJ2-3; TRBD2 is a possible D gene (6 bases). Germline V CDR1 and CDR2: SGHNT, YENEEA. V was cut by 5 bases and J by 0 bases, with 15 bases left in between. The length of the CDR3 is 16 residues. The CDR3 DNA sequence: TGTGCCAGCAGCCCCGCTAGCGTACTTAGCACAGATACGCAGTATTTT. Its translation: CASSPASVLSTDTQYF.

The V call is TRBV6-5, the J call TRBJ2-3, with D perhaps given as TRBD1 or TRBD2 (5 bases each). Looked up from germline, CDR1 is MNHEY and CDR2 is SVGAGI. Trimming left V 11 bases short and J 2 bases short, with 17 bases between. CDR3 length: 14 residues. CDR3 sequence: CAGRDGLTTDTQYF. The DNA of the CDR3 is TGTGCCGGACGGGACGGTCTTACCACAGATACGCAGTATTTT.

The chain combines TRBV6-4 with TRBJ2-1, with 10 bases matching TRBD2. Losses at the gene ends were 2 bases for V and 3 bases for J; bases not matched to a gene: 4. The CDR3 loop spans 16 amino acids. CDR1 and CDR2 (germline): MRHNA, SNTAGT. CDR3 sequence: CASSDLLAGIYNEQFF. The DNA for the CDR3 is TGTGCCAGCAGTGACCTACTAGCGGGGATCTACAATGAGCAGTTCTTC.

This chain connects TRBV6-5 to TRBJ1-1, with 7 bases matching TRBD1. The germline V gene has CDR1 MNHEY and CDR2 SVGAGI. This CDR3 contains 13 residues. Germline trimming cut 11 bases from V and 5 bases from J; bases unmatched to any gene: 11. The CDR3 DNA reads as TGTGCCGGTCGACAGGGCCGGGGAACTGAAGCTTTCTTT. Its translation: CAGRQGRGTEAFF.

The V and J genes are TRBV3-1 (or the pseudogene TRBV3-2) and TRBJ1-4, with D perhaps matching TRBD1 (5 bases). This CDR3 spans 18 amino acids. Trimming removed 0 bases at V and 7 bases at J, with 21 bases between. The germline V gene encodes CDR1 LGHDT and CDR2 YNNKEL (reference sequence). The CDR3 DNA reads TGTGCCAGCAGCCAAGACGGGGCTTTTCGACCGGGAAGTGAAAAACTGTTTTTT. This encodes CASSQDGAFRPGSEKLFF.

As DNA, the CDR3 is TGTGCCAGCAGCCAAATATCGGCAGGGCGGAATGGCTACACCTTC. This encodes CASSQISAGRNGYTF. V usage is TRBV3-1 (or the pseudogene TRBV3-2) and J usage is TRBJ1-2; possibly TRBD1 for D (5 bases). Germline V gene lookup returns CDR1 LGHDT and CDR2 YNNKEL (reference sequence). The CDR3 has 15 residues. V lost 2 bases and J lost 6, with 16 bases in between.

The chain combines TRBV11-3 with TRBJ2-3; 9 nucleotides align to TRBD1. Germline V gives CDR1 SGHNT, CDR2 YENEEA. With 1 base clipped from V and 2 bases from J, the junction kept 4 bases outside the gene matches. CDR3 size: 16 residues. The DNA of the CDR3 is TGTGCCAGCAGCTTAGGGAGGACAGGGGACACAGATACGCAGTATTTT. Translating gives CASSLGRTGDTDTQYF.

Of note for this clone: A read error may be the cause here, since a much bigger clone is one base away. V is TRBV12-1 and J is TRBJ2-7; the table names TRBD2, a call not compared with the DNA. TRBV12-1 is shown as a pseudogene. This CDR3 has 13 amino acids. CDR3: CASPTGKLYEQYF. CDR3 DNA sequence: TGTGCCAGCCCGACGGGGAAGCTCTACGAGCAGTACTTC.

This sequence joins TRBV7-6 and TRBJ1-5; no clear D. The germline V and J ends were trimmed by 1 base and 7 bases, with 8 bases remaining between them. The CDR3 contains 13 residues. The germline V gene has CDR1 SGHVS and CDR2 FNYEAQ. This CDR3 is CASSLGSQQPQHF. For the CDR3, the DNA is TGTGCCAGCAGCTTAGGTTCGCAGCAGCCCCAGCATTTT.

V usage is TRBV2 and J usage is TRBJ2-5; D is perhaps TRBD2 (6 bases). Germline V gene lookup returns CDR1 SNHLY and CDR2 FYNNEI. V lost 1 base and J lost 5, with 11 bases in between. There are 14 residues in the CDR3. The CDR3 sequence: CASSEGGVVETQYF. For the CDR3, the DNA is TGTGCCAGCAGTGAAGGGGGGGTCGTTGAGACCCAGTACTTC.

The V gene is TRBV24-1, the J gene TRBJ2-1; TRBD2 aligns across 13 bases. This CDR3 contains 16 residues. V dropped 5 bases and J dropped 5; count of bases not matched to a gene: 5. Germline V lookup: CDR1 KGHDR, CDR2 SFDVKD. The CDR3 DNA reads as TGTGCCACCAGTGCCATAGGGACTAGCGGGAACAATGAGCAGTTCTTC. Translation: CATSAIGTSGNNEQFF.

The chain joins TRBV19 to TRBJ2-1; 12 nucleotides align to TRBD2. The CDR3 is made up of 16 amino acids. Germline values: CDR1 LNHDA, CDR2 SQIVND (reference sequence). V was pared by 5 bases and J by 2 bases, with 4 bases of the junction left unmatched. The CDR3 reads CASSGRLAGAYNEQFF. The CDR3 DNA sequence: TGTGCCAGTAGTGGACGACTAGCGGGGGCCTACAATGAGCAGTTCTTC. The variable domain in full, with the rest retrieved from reference TRBV19 and TRBJ2-1, is DGGITQSPKYLFRKEGQNVTLSCEQNLNHDAMYWYRQDPGQGLRLIYYSQIVNDFQKGDIAEGYSVSREKKESFPLTVTSAQKNPTAFYLCASSGRLAGAYNEQFFGPGTRLTVL.

The chain links TRBV14 to TRBJ2-4, with no clear D. Germline V gives CDR1 SGHDN, CDR2 FVKESK. Between the trimmed V and J ends, which lost 8 bases and 0 bases, there was a span of 14 bases. The CDR3 is made up of 15 amino acids. CDR3: CASVKIGAAKNIQYF. CDR3 bases: TGTGCCAGCGTTAAAATTGGTGCAGCCAAAAACATTCAGTACTTC.

This clone was seen only a few times. CDR3 sequence reads: CASSSINTGELFF. CDR3 DNA: TGTGCCAGCAGCTCGATCAACACCGGGGAGCTGTTTTTT. This sequence joins TRBV13 and TRBJ2-2, with unresolved D. V was clipped by 4 bases and J by 2 bases, with 5 bases between them. Germline values: CDR1 PRHDT, CDR2 FYEKMQ (reference sequence). The CDR3 runs 13 residues.

Regarding this clone: This specimen includes other DNA sequences encoding the same CDR3. The V call is TRBV9, the J call TRBJ2-7; 7 bases line up with TRBD1. Germline CDR1 SGDLS, CDR2 YYNGEE. Trimming at V came to 3 bases and at J to 6 bases, leaving 3 bases not matched to a gene. The CDR3 runs to 12 residues. The CDR3, as DNA: TGTGCCAGCAGCGGCCCAGGGGGCGAGCAGTACTTC. This gives the protein CASSGPGGEQYF.

In its sample, this clone was seen once. CDR3 nucleotides: TGTGCCAGCAGTCGTGTACAGGGGAGGTCCTATAATTCACCCCTCCACTTT. Encoded protein: CASSRVQGRSYNSPLHF. The chain has TRBV5-6 and TRBJ1-6, with TRBD1 matching 7 bases. From germline, CDR1 is SGHDT and CDR2 YYEEEE. The J segment lost 1 base and the V segment lost 5 bases, leaving 9 bases of the junction unmatched. The CDR3 covers 17 residues.

This rearrangement joins TRBV30 to TRBJ2-5; 7 nucleotides agree with TRBD2. Unmatched junction bases numbered 8, after V lost 3 bases and J lost 4 bases. This CDR3 has 14 amino acids. Germline CDR1 and CDR2: GTSNPN and SVGIG (reference sequence). In nucleotides, the CDR3 is TGTGCCTGGAGGGCGGGGGAGGCCCCAGAGACCCAGTACTTC. This codes for CAWRAGEAPETQYF. Full variable domain (outside the CDR3, taken from reference TRBV30 and TRBJ2-5): SQTIHQWPATLVQPVGSPLSLECTVEGTSNPNLYWYRQAAGRGLQLLFYSVGIGQISSEVPQNLSASRPQDRQFILSSKKLLLSDSGFYLCAWRAGEAPETQYFGPGTRLLVL.

This chain links TRBV27 with TRBJ2-5; 7 bases agree with TRBD1. The CDR3 totals 14 residues. Trimming cost V 2 bases and J 11 bases; bases outside gene matches: 11. In germline, CDR1 is MNHEY, CDR2 SMNVEV (reference sequence). CDR3 in amino acids: CASSLGTAVRNQYF. The DNA for the CDR3 is TGTGCCAGCAGTTTAGGGACAGCCGTTAGAAATCAGTACTTC.

The J gene is TRBJ1-1, the V gene TRBV19; the D is unclear. CDR1 and CDR2 from the germline V gene are LNHDA and SQIVND (reference sequence). Trimming took off 8 bases at V and 0 bases at J, with 19 bases between the two ends. The CDR3 contains 16 residues. CDR3 sequence reads: CASSPGLRVLNTEAFF. The CDR3 nucleotides read TGTGCCAGTTCGCCCGGGCTCCGAGTCTTGAACACTGAAGCTTTCTTT.

J is TRBJ1-3 and V is TRBV30; D is unresolved. This CDR3 contains 13 residues. Trimming removed 1 base at V and 0 bases at J, with 4 bases between. The germline V gene encodes CDR1 GTSNPN and CDR2 SVGIG (reference sequence). The CDR3 protein is CAWSGNSGNTIYF. The CDR3 DNA reads TGTGCCTGGAGTGGGAACTCTGGAAACACCATATATTTT.